This TCR beta chain was sequenced in a study of T cells in tuberculosis. The germline V gene encodes CDR1 SGHTS and CDR2 YDEGEE. V was trimmed by 2 bases and J by 4 bases, leaving 3 bases between them. The CDR3 is 12 amino acids. Time point denoted: new active TB diagnosis, blood taken before or within 7 days of starting treatment. Profiled with immunoSEQ multiplex PCR; TCRdb holds only in-frame clones, not every one. The repertoire holds over 30,000 clones, with roughly nine tenths as singletons. The receptor's source is an adult with tuberculosis. Sequenced material: PBMCs, taken at tuberculosis diagnosis. The genes are TRBV5-8 and TRBJ1-4; no firm D call. The CDR3 is CASSFLNEKLFF. CDR3 DNA: TGTGCCAGCAGCTTCCTTAATGAAAAACTGTTTTTT.